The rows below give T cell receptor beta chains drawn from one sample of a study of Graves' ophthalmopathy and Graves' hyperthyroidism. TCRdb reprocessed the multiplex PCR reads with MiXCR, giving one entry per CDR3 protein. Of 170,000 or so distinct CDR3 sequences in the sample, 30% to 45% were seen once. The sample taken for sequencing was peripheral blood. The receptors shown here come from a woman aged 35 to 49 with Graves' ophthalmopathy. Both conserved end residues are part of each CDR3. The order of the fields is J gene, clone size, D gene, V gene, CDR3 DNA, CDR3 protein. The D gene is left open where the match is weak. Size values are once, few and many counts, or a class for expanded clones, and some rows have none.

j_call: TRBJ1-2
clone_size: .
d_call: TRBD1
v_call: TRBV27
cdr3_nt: TGTGCCAGCAGTTTAGGTACCAGGACAGGGTATGGCTACACCTTC
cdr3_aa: CASSLGTRTGYGYTF

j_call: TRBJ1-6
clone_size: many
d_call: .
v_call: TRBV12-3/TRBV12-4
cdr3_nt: TGTGCCACCTCGCTAGGAATGGATTCACCCCTCCACTTT
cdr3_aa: CATSLGMDSPLHF

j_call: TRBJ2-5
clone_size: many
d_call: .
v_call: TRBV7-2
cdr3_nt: TGTGCCAGCAGCTTAGTTAGTCAAGAGACCCAGTACTTC
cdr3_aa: CASSLVSQETQYF

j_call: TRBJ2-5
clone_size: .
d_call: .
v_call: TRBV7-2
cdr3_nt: TGTGCCAGCAGCCCCCCCCCCGGTAGGACCCAGTACTTC
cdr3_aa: CASSPPPGRTQYF

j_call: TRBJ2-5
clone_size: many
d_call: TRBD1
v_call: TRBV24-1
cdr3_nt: TGTGCCACCAGTGATTATAACAGGGGGCGCAAAGAGACCCAGTACTTC
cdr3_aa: CATSDYNRGRKETQYF

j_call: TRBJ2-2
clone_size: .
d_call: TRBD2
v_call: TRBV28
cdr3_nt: TGTGCCAGCCTGCCCCCCGGGACTAGGTTCGGGGAGCTGTTTTTT
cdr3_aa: CASLPPGTRFGELFF

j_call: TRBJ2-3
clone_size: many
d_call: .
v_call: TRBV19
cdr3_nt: TGTGCCAGTAGTATTTTAGGAGGGGGCCCCACAGATACGCAGTATTTT
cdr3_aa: CASSILGGGPTDTQYF

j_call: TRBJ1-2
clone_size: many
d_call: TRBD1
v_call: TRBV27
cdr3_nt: TGTGCCAGCAGTCCACGGGACAGGGGCGGACATGGCTACACCTTC
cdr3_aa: CASSPRDRGGHGYTF

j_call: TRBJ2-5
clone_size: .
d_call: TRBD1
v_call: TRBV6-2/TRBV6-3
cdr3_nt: TGTGCCAGCAGTTACTCGACAGGGGGCGCGGAGACCCAGTACTTC
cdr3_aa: CASSYSTGGAETQYF

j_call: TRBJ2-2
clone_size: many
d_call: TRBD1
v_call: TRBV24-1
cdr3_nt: TGTGCCACCAGTGACGACAGGGACACCGGGGAGCTGTTTTTT
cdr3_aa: CATSDDRDTGELFF

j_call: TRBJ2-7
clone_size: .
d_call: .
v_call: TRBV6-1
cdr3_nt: TGTGCCTGCAGTGTGACTCTGCTTGCCTACGAGCAGTACTTC
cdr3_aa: CACSVTLLAYEQYF

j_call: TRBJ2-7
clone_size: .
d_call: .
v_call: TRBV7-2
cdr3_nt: TGTGCCAGCAGTACCAATCCGGGAGCCTACGAGCAGTACTTC
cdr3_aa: CASSTNPGAYEQYF

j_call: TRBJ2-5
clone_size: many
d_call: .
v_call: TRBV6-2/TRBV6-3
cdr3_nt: TGTGCCAGCAGTTACTCGACAGTAGGAGGGGAGACCCAGTACTTC
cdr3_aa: CASSYSTVGGETQYF

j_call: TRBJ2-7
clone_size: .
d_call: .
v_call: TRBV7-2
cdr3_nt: TGTGCCAGCAGCTTAGGCTACCTCTTGGAGCAGTACTTC
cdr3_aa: CASSLGYLLEQYF

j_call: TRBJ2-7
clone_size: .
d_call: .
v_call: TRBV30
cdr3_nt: TGTGCCTGGAAAGGTGTAGGGGACGAGCAGTACTTC
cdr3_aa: CAWKGVGDEQYF

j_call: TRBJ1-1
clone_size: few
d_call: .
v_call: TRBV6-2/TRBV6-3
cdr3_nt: TGTGCCAGCAGTTCCAGGACAGTTGAGGACACTGAAGCTTTCTTT
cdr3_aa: CASSSRTVEDTEAFF

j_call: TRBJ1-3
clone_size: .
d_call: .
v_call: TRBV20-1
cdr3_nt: TGCAGCGCCCATGGGGGTCTCTCTGGAAACACCATATATTTT
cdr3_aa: CSAHGGLSGNTIYF

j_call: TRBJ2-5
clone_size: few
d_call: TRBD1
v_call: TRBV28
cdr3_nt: TGTGCCAGCAGTCTTCCGGGACAGGGGCAAGAGACCCAGTACTTC
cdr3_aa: CASSLPGQGQETQYF

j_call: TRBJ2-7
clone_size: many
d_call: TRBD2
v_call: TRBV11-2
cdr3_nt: TGTGCCAGCAGCCAAGAGGGTCTAGCGGGAGCAGGCGAGCAGTACTTC
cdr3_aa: CASSQEGLAGAGEQYF

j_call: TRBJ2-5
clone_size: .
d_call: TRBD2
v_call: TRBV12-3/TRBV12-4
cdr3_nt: TGTGCCAGCAGCTCCGGGACTAGTGGTCCCGAGACCCAGTACTTC
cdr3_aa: CASSSGTSGPETQYF

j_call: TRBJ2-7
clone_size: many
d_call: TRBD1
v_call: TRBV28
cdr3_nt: TGTGCCAGCAGTCGTGGACAGGGGACCTACGAGCAGTACTTC
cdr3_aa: CASSRGQGTYEQYF

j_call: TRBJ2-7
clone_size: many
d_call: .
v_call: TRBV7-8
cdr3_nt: TGTGCCAGCAGCCTAGATATTGGCGCATCCTACGAGCAGTACTTC
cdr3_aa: CASSLDIGASYEQYF

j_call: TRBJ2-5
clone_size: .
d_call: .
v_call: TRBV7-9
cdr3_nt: TGTGCCAGCAGCTTTTCCCTGGGAGAGACCCAGTACTTC
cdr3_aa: CASSFSLGETQYF

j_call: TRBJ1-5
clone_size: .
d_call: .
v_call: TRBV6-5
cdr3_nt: TGTGCCAGCAGTTATCTATCGACAGATCAGCCCCAGCATTTT
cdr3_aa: CASSYLSTDQPQHF

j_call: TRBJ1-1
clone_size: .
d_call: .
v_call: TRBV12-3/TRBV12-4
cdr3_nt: TGTGCCAGCAGTTTCGGAACAGAAGCTTTCTTT
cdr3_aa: CASSFGTEAFF

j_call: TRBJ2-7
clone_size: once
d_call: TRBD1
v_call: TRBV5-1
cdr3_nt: TGCGCCAGCAGCCGGACAGGGGTCAACGAGCAGTACTTC
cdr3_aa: CASSRTGVNEQYF

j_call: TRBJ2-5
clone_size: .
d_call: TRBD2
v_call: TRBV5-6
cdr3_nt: TGTGCCAGCAGCTTCCCCAGCGGGAGGGAGGCCCAGTACTTC
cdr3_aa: CASSFPSGREAQYF

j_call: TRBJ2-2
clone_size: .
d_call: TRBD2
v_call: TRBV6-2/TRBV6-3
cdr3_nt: TGTGCCAGCAGTCTAGCGGGAGTACTTACCGGGGAGCTGTTTTTT
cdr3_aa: CASSLAGVLTGELFF

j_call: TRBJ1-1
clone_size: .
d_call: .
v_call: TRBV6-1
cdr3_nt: TGTGCCAGCAGTGGGTTTACAGGGAACACTGAAGCTTTCTTT
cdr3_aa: CASSGFTGNTEAFF